Below are 24 T cell receptor beta chains sequenced from a single sample in a study of T-cell memory formation after mild COVID-19. TCRdb passed the 5' RACE reads through MiXCR, listing each CDR3 protein once. The table records 250,000 to 350,000 distinct CDR3 sequences, around a sixth of them present only once. The specimen sequenced was PBMCs or a T cell subset sorted from them (not recorded which). These receptors were collected from a man between 18 and 29 years old who had mild COVID-19 (a few samples of this study predate the infection). Cell type and time point are not known.

This clonotype was seen many times. The V call is TRBV5-1, the J call TRBJ2-5; no clear D. CDR1 is SGHRS and CDR2 is YFSETQ in the germline V gene. The V gene lost 0 bases and the J gene lost 4 bases, with 7 bases spanning the gap. CDR3 length equals 13 residues. The CDR3 reads CASSLDPGETQYF. The CDR3 DNA sequence: TGCGCCAGCAGCTTGGACCCGGGAGAGACCCAGTACTTC.

This clonotype was detected a few times. This chain connects TRBV5-5 to TRBJ2-5, with D possibly matching TRBD2 (6 bases). With 4 bases removed from V and 7 bases from J, the gap between germline ends came to 20 bases. The germline CDR1 and CDR2 sequences are SGHKS and YYEKEE (reference sequence). This CDR3 has 15 amino acids. DNA of the CDR3: TGTGCCAGCAGCCTTGGTTGGGAGGTATTGGGGACCCAGTACTTC. It yields the protein CASSLGWEVLGTQYF.

The gene calls are TRBV12-5 and TRBJ1-2; perhaps TRBD1 as D (5 bases). This CDR3 region has 13 residues. Germline V gene data show CDR1 as LGHNT and CDR2 as FRNRAP. Trimming left V 7 bases short and J 6 bases short, with 15 bases between. The CDR3 loop is CASAPGVGDGYTF. CDR3 DNA: TGTGCTAGTGCCCCGGGGGTCGGAGATGGCTACACCTTC.

J is TRBJ2-2 and V is TRBV3-1, with TRBD1 matching 7 bases. Germline-derived CDR1 and CDR2 are LGHDT and YNNKEL (reference sequence). This CDR3 spans 14 amino acids. Trimming cost V 7 bases and J 6 bases; bases outside gene matches: 8. The CDR3 is CASTQRGRAGELFF. CDR3 in DNA: TGTGCCAGCACCCAGAGGGGGCGGGCCGGGGAGCTGTTTTTT.

The rearrangement links TRBV4-2 to TRBJ2-1; TRBD2 aligns across 14 bases. Germline V gene lookup returns CDR1 LGHNA and CDR2 YNFKEQ. This CDR3 region has 16 residues. The V segment lost 4 bases and the J segment 5 bases; nucleotides outside the gene matches: 4. The CDR3 sequence: CASSLTSGGADNEQFF. The CDR3 DNA reads as TGTGCCAGCAGCCTGACTAGCGGGGGGGCTGACAATGAGCAGTTCTTC.

Comments on this clonotype: A read error may produce the germline difference seen at one junction end. This chain uses TRBV5-1 with TRBJ2-7; 8 bases align to TRBD1. This CDR3 has 13 amino acids. The germline V gene encodes CDR1 SGHRS and CDR2 YFSETQ. Here the CDR3 reads CASSLDRGYEQYF. The CDR3 DNA reads TGTGCCAGCAGCCTCGACAGGGGATACGAGCAGTACTTC.

The chain uses TRBV27 and TRBJ1-5; D uncertain. Germline values: CDR1 MNHEY, CDR2 SMNVEV (reference sequence). The V end lost 6 bases, the J end lost 4 bases, and 13 bases lay between the germline ends. CDR3 size: 14 residues. CDR3: CASREGPLNQPQHF. CDR3 sequence (DNA): TGTGCCAGCAGGGAAGGACCGCTAAATCAGCCCCAGCATTTT.

The chain has TRBV4-3 and TRBJ2-7, with D maybe TRBD2 (5 bases). Per the germline V gene, CDR1 is LGHNA and CDR2 is YSLEER. V lost 0 bases, J lost 7 bases, and 13 bases lay in between. The CDR3 extends over 14 amino acids. The CDR3 sequence is CASSQDPLAIEQYF. CDR3 coding DNA: TGCGCCAGCAGCCAAGATCCCCTAGCCATAGAGCAGTACTTC.

The chain employs TRBV2 and TRBJ2-2, with TRBD2 as a possible D gene (6 bases). Germline values: CDR1 SNHLY, CDR2 FYNNEI. Trimming stripped 5 bases from V and 2 bases from J, with 9 bases between. This CDR3 has 14 amino acids. The CDR3 DNA reads TGTGCCAGCAGTAGGGACTCCAACACCGGGGAGCTGTTTTTT. Translating gives CASSRDSNTGELFF.

Ten or more counts support this clonotype. V gene TRBV7-3 combines with J gene TRBJ2-3; D possibly corresponds to TRBD2 (7 bases). Trimming removed 3 bases from V and 6 bases from J, with 16 bases in between. This CDR3 comprises 15 residues. CDR1 SGHTA and CDR2 FQGTGA come from the germline V gene. CDR3 region: CASSLTDGGADTQYF. The DNA for the CDR3 is TGTGCCAGCAGCTTGACCGATGGGGGGGCGGATACGCAGTATTTT.

The chain joins TRBV5-1 to TRBJ2-1; D remains unclear. The CDR3 spans 14 residues. Trimming removed 2 bases at V and 2 bases at J, with 8 bases between. The germline V gene encodes CDR1 SGHRS and CDR2 YFSETQ. The CDR3 DNA sequence: TGCGCCAGCAGCTTTGAGGTAACCTACAATGAGCAGTTCTTC. This sequence encodes CASSFEVTYNEQFF.

The chain carries TRBV4-2 and TRBJ1-1; D not resolved. CDR3 size: 15 residues. The V end lost 6 bases, the J end lost 5 bases, and 19 bases lay between the germline ends. CDR1 LGHNA and CDR2 YNFKEQ come from the germline V gene. Here the CDR3 reads CASSPGSAGGTEAFF. As DNA, the CDR3 is TGTGCCAGCAGTCCCGGATCGGCAGGAGGGACTGAAGCTTTCTTT.

This clonotype was seen more than once but under ten times. The gene calls are TRBV7-9 and TRBJ2-1; D gene uncertain. V was pared by 8 bases and J by 2 bases, with 13 bases between. There are 14 residues in the CDR3. The V gene's germline CDR1 is SEHNR and CDR2 FQNEAQ (reference sequence). The CDR3 DNA reads TGTGCCAGCGTCCACCGTAGTACCTACAATGAGCAGTTCTTC. Residues: CASVHRSTYNEQFF.

This clonotype came up a few times. This sequence joins TRBV7-2 and TRBJ2-5; tentative D call: TRBD2 (6 bases). In germline, CDR1 is SGHTA, CDR2 FQGNSA. The CDR3 consists of 12 residues. The V end lost 7 bases, the J end lost 5 bases, and 11 bases lay between the germline ends. This CDR3 reads CASTLALETQYF. The DNA of the CDR3 is TGTGCCAGCACCCTAGCGTTGGAGACCCAGTACTTC. Looking up the rest from reference TRBV7-2 and TRBJ2-5 gives the full variable domain: GAGVSQSPSNKVTEKGKDVELRCDPISGHTALYWYRQSLGQGLEFLIYFQGNSAPDKSGLPSDRFSAERTGGSVSTLTIQRTQQEDSAVYLCASTLALETQYFGPGTRLLVL.

This clonotype came up a few times. This sequence joins TRBV7-2 and TRBJ1-1; 8 nucleotides align to TRBD1. Germline V CDR1 and CDR2: SGHTA, FQGNSA. V dropped 5 bases and J dropped 6; count of bases not matched to a gene: 8. CDR3 length equals 14 residues. The CDR3 loop is CASSADRDSPEAFF. The CDR3 DNA follows: TGTGCCAGCAGCGCGGACAGGGATTCCCCTGAAGCTTTCTTT.

The J gene is TRBJ1-5, the V gene TRBV7-8, with 9 bases aligning to TRBD1. Trimming took 4 bases from V and 6 from J; bases not matched to a gene: 7. The CDR3 extends over 15 amino acids. In germline, CDR1 is SGHVS, CDR2 FQNEAQ. CDR3 coding DNA: TGTGCCAGCAGCTCACAGGGGGCTTATGGTCAGCCCCAGCATTTT. Translated, it gives CASSSQGAYGQPQHF.

This clonotype was recorded once. V and J are TRBV20-1 and TRBJ2-3; 9 nucleotides line up with TRBD1. CDR1 and CDR2 (germline): DFQATT, SNEGSKA (reference sequence). This CDR3 has 14 amino acids. V was clipped by 5 bases and J by 6 bases; unmatched bases: 9. CDR3 protein: CSARTGGEGDTQYF. CDR3 sequence (DNA): TGCAGTGCTCGCACAGGGGGCGAGGGGGATACGCAGTATTTT.

This chain joins TRBV12-3 or TRBV12-4 and TRBJ2-1; D is ambiguous. The CDR3 is 12 amino acids. Trimming took 4 bases from V and 8 from J, leaving 9 bases between them. CDR3 sequence (DNA): TGTGCCAGCAGTTCATCCATGGATGAGCAGTTCTTC. As protein: CASSSSMDEQFF.

This clonotype was picked up many times. J is TRBJ2-3 and V is TRBV6-2 or TRBV6-3; the match to TRBD1 covers 7 bases. Germline CDR1 and CDR2: MNHEY and SVGEGT. V dropped 2 bases and J dropped 3; count of bases not matched to a gene: 5. CDR3 length: 15 amino acids. The CDR3, as DNA: TGTGCCAGCAGTTACGGAGACAGGGATACAGATACGCAGTATTTT. Translation: CASSYGDRDTDTQYF.

This clonotype has at least ten counts. The junction departs from the called germline gene at one end, perhaps through a read error. The V gene is TRBV6-5, the J gene TRBJ2-3; weak D call: TRBD1 (6 bases). Looked up from germline, CDR1 is MNHEY and CDR2 is SVGAGI. There are 15 residues in the CDR3. The CDR3 DNA follows: TGTGCCAGCAGCTACTGGCAGGGGAGAGGGGATACGCAGTATTTT. It is translated as CASSYWQGRGDTQYF.

Written as DNA, the CDR3 is TGTGCCAGCAGTTACTCGAGAGGTGGGGAAAGCACAGATACGCAGTATTTT. The encoded protein is CASSYSRGGESTDTQYF. This chain joins TRBV6-2 or TRBV6-3 and TRBJ2-3; D remains ambiguous. The germline V gene encodes CDR1 MNHEY and CDR2 SVGEGT. The CDR3 covers 17 residues. Deletions cut 0 bases from V and 0 bases from J, with 13 bases between.

This clonotype was seen more than once but under ten times. V and J are TRBV6-5 and TRBJ2-3; D unclear. Germline CDR1 is MNHEY and CDR2 is SVGAGI. Trimming removed 6 bases from V and 0 bases from J, with 13 bases in between. The CDR3 is 15 residues long. CDR3: CASSLQLGSTDTQYF. As DNA, the CDR3 is TGTGCCAGCAGCCTCCAACTCGGAAGCACAGATACGCAGTATTTT.

A few counts support this clonotype. The CDR3 DNA reads as TGTGCCAGCAGCCCGAGACAGGGACTCTACGAGCAGTACTTC. Translated, it gives CASSPRQGLYEQYF. This chain joins TRBV7-2 and TRBJ2-7; D perhaps matches TRBD1 (7 bases). The germline V gene has CDR1 SGHTA and CDR2 FQGNSA. This CDR3 spans 14 amino acids. V was shortened by 5 bases and J by 3 bases, with 14 bases between the two germline ends.

This clonotype was counted a few times. A read error may produce the germline difference seen at one junction end. This sequence joins TRBV12-3 or TRBV12-4 and TRBJ1-1, with a tentative D call TRBD1 (6 bases). This CDR3 comprises 14 residues. This CDR3 is CASRRDLGGSPRTF. The CDR3 DNA reads as TGTGCCAGCAGACGCGATTTGGGGGGCTCCCCGCGAACCTTT.